This entry lists 18 T cell receptor beta chains sequenced from one sample in a study of monozygotic twins with inflammatory bowel disease. Each CDR3 protein gets one entry in TCRdb, which reprocessed the 5' RACE reads and gives no DNA. The sample spans about 330,000 distinct CDR3 sequences; the ten largest clones claim under 2.5%. Material for sequencing was blood. These TCRs come from a human donor with ulcerative colitis or Crohn's disease, or a healthy co-twin of an affected twin (not recorded which).

This chain uses TRBV5-1 with TRBJ2-5. From germline, CDR1 is SGHRS and CDR2 YFSETQ. There are 13 residues in the CDR3. CDR3 amino acids: CASSIGDEETQYF.

V and J are TRBV7-2 and TRBJ1-4. The CDR3 has 15 amino acids. CDR1 SGHTA and CDR2 FQGNSA come from the germline V gene. CDR3 sequence reads: CASSLANGVNEKLFF.

The rearrangement links TRBV15 to TRBJ2-3; the TRBD2 assignment by TCRdb is unverifiable without DNA. CDR3 size: 16 residues. The germline V gene encodes CDR1 LNHNV and CDR2 YYDKDF (reference sequence). Here the CDR3 reads CATSSVNSGTTDTQYF.

The J gene is TRBJ2-5, the V gene TRBV5-1; without DNA, the TCRdb call of TRBD2 cannot be checked. Germline V gene data show CDR1 as SGHRS and CDR2 as YFSETQ. The CDR3 totals 15 residues. The chain's CDR3 is CASSLSGGTQETQYF.

This sequence joins TRBV28 and TRBJ1-6. The CDR3 runs to 13 residues. Germline V gene data show CDR1 as MDHEN and CDR2 as SYDVKM. The CDR3 reads CASSGPPNSPLHF.

The chain combines TRBV28 with TRBJ1-2. CDR3 size: 13 residues. CDR1 and CDR2 from the germline V gene are MDHEN and SYDVKM. The CDR3 sequence is CASRDGTFYGYTF.

The chain joins TRBV7-7 to TRBJ2-3; TCRdb reports TRBD2, a call that lacks DNA to check it against. CDR1 is SSHAT and CDR2 is FNYEAQ in the germline V gene (reference sequence). The CDR3 is made up of 16 amino acids. CDR3 residues: CASSPGLAGGVDTQYF.

This sequence joins TRBV20-1 and TRBJ2-5; TCRdb's D call, TRBD1, is unchecked because there is no DNA. CDR1 DFQATT and CDR2 SNEGSKA come from the germline V gene (reference sequence). The CDR3 has 13 residues. The CDR3 spells CSAPGQGFETQYF.

V and J are TRBV19 and TRBJ1-3; as DNA is missing, the TRBD1 call by TCRdb cannot be tested. Germline V gene data show CDR1 as LNHDA and CDR2 as SQIVND (reference sequence). CDR3 size: 15 residues. CDR3 protein: CASSPTGATGNTIYF.

The chain employs TRBV12-3 or TRBV12-4 and TRBJ2-7; lacking DNA, the TRBD1 call made by TCRdb goes unchecked. This CDR3 spans 14 amino acids. CDR3 protein: CASSFRTGGAQKYF.

V gene TRBV2 combines with J gene TRBJ2-7; the D call of TRBD1 rests on TCRdb alone, since no DNA is present to check it. The CDR3 totals 15 residues. CDR1 is SNHLY and CDR2 is FYNNEI in the germline V gene. The CDR3 loop is CASGPIMGQNYEQYF.

The chain links TRBV7-2 to TRBJ2-1. The germline CDR1 and CDR2 sequences are SGHTA and FQGNSA. The length of the CDR3 is 13 residues. The chain's CDR3 is CASSLEVSNEQFF.

The V and J genes are TRBV15 and TRBJ2-1; TCRdb's D call, TRBD2, is unchecked because there is no DNA. This CDR3 is 16 amino acids long. Germline V lookup: CDR1 LNHNV, CDR2 YYDKDF (reference sequence). CDR3 sequence: CATSRGTSGGDNEQFF. Filled out from reference TRBV15 and TRBJ2-1, the complete variable domain reads DAMVIQNPRYQVTQFGKPVTLSCSQTLNHNVMYWYQQKSSQAPKLLFHYYDKDFNNEADTPDNFQSRRPNTSFCFLDIRSPGLGDTAMYLCATSRGTSGGDNEQFFGPGTRLTVL.

This sequence joins TRBV4-1 and TRBJ2-4; TCRdb designates TRBD1, a call that cannot be tested without DNA. Germline V gene data show CDR1 as MGHRA and CDR2 as YSYEKL. The CDR3 consists of 14 residues. This chain's CDR3 is CASSLPGDNNIQYF.

The chain couples TRBV7-6 to TRBJ1-3. From germline, CDR1 is SGHVS and CDR2 FNYEAQ. The CDR3 contains 15 residues. Here the CDR3 reads CASSLSGPPGNTIYF.

J is TRBJ2-3 and V is TRBV10-3; TCRdb gives TRBD2 as the D gene, but with no DNA this cannot be confirmed. CDR1 ENHRY and CDR2 SYGVKD come from the germline V gene. The length of the CDR3 is 14 residues. This CDR3 is CAISERGRADTQYF.

This chain uses TRBV2 with TRBJ1-5; TCRdb proposes TRBD1, but this gene call is untestable without DNA. CDR3 length equals 14 residues. Germline V CDR1 and CDR2: SNHLY, FYNNEI. This CDR3 is CASSESGRNQPQHF.

The chain links TRBV28 to TRBJ1-5; TCRdb calls TRBD1, which cannot be checked without DNA. The CDR3 runs to 16 residues. Germline V CDR1 and CDR2: MDHEN, SYDVKM. This CDR3 reads CASSRPGQGGNQPQHF.